The 17 T cell receptor beta chains presented below share a single source sample, sequenced in a study of blood T cell repertoires in COVID-19. Data came from immunoSEQ multiplex PCR; TCRdb stores just in-frame clones and leaves some out. The repertoire holds roughly 200,000 clones, with approximately 90% as singletons. The sample taken for sequencing was PBMCs or T cells enriched from blood (not recorded which). The source of these receptors is a woman in her 30s who had recovered from COVID-19.

The chain couples TRBV20-1 to TRBJ2-5; no definite D call. The CDR3 loop spans 11 amino acids. V gave up 3 bases and J gave up 5 bases, with 7 bases separating them. Germline CDR1 DFQATT, CDR2 SNEGSKA (reference sequence). DNA for the CDR3: TGCAGTGCTAGTCTTCTGGAGACCCAGTACTTC. Its translation: CSASLLETQYF.

This chain connects TRBV27 to TRBJ2-5; 7 nucleotides align to TRBD1. J was trimmed by 5 bases and V by 3 bases; bases with no gene match: 12. Germline loops: CDR1 MNHEY, CDR2 SMNVEV (reference sequence). The CDR3 is 16 residues long. CDR3 residues: CASSFNRGAPGETQYF. The DNA for the CDR3 is TGTGCCAGCAGTTTCAACAGGGGCGCACCGGGGGAGACCCAGTACTTC.

The rearrangement joins TRBV4-3 to TRBJ2-5; TRBD2 is a possible D gene (6 bases). The germline V gene encodes CDR1 LGHNA and CDR2 YSLEER. Between the trimmed V and J ends, which lost 0 bases and 6 bases, there was a span of 14 bases. The CDR3 runs 15 residues. CDR3 loop: CASSQDAVLAKTQYF. As DNA, the CDR3 is TGCGCCAGCAGCCAAGATGCGGTCCTAGCGAAGACCCAGTACTTC.

This sequence joins TRBV5-4 and TRBJ2-7, with no clear D. This CDR3 is built from 12 residues. Germline V lookup: CDR1 SGHNT, CDR2 YYREEE (reference sequence). V dropped 2 bases and J dropped 3 bases, with 6 bases sitting between them. The CDR3 is CASSFGGYEQYF. CDR3 coding DNA: TGTGCCAGCAGCTTCGGCGGCTACGAGCAGTACTTC.

This clone was recorded once. V is TRBV19 and J is TRBJ1-6, with D tentatively TRBD1 (6 bases). The CDR3 consists of 15 residues. Germline-derived CDR1 and CDR2 are LNHDA and SQIVND (reference sequence). V lost 4 bases, J lost 7 bases, and 14 bases lay in between. The CDR3, as DNA: TGTGCCAGTAGTAAATGGGGGCGTGGAAATTCACCCCTCCACTTT. Its protein is CASSKWGRGNSPLHF.

J is TRBJ1-1 and V is TRBV6-2 or TRBV6-3; a possible D gene is TRBD1 (5 bases). The CDR3 consists of 13 residues. CDR1 MNHEY and CDR2 SVGEGT come from the germline V gene. V gave up 2 bases and J gave up 6 bases, with 10 bases separating them. DNA for the CDR3: TGTGCCAGCAGTTACGTGGGGCGCCCTGAAGCTTTCTTT. It yields the protein CASSYVGRPEAFF.

This chain uses TRBV11-3 with TRBJ1-1, with D unclear. Between the trimmed V and J ends, which lost 3 bases and 8 bases, there was a span of 7 bases. This CDR3 has 11 residues. Germline lookup yields CDR1 SGHNT and CDR2 YENEEA. The CDR3 DNA sequence: TGTGCCAGCAGCTTGCGGGCCGAAGCTTTCTTT. This codes for CASSLRAEAFF.

The genes are TRBV24-1 and TRBJ1-5; D unresolved. CDR3 length: 12 residues. V lost 3 bases, J lost 7 bases, and 6 bases lay in between. In germline, CDR1 is KGHDR, CDR2 SFDVKD. The CDR3 spells CATSDGRQPQHF. CDR3 bases: TGTGCCACCAGTGATGGCAGGCAGCCCCAGCATTTT.

The V and J genes are TRBV18 and TRBJ1-1; the match to TRBD1 covers 7 bases. This CDR3 region has 13 residues. Unmatched junction bases numbered 0, after V lost 2 bases and J lost 3 bases. Germline V gives CDR1 KGHSH, CDR2 LQKENI. CDR3 in amino acids: CASSPGTDTEAFF. The CDR3 nucleotides read TGTGCCAGCTCACCAGGGACAGACACTGAAGCTTTCTTT.

V and J are TRBV15 and TRBJ1-1; D is perhaps TRBD1 (5 bases). Trimming removed 3 bases from V and 1 base from J, with 9 bases in between. Germline V gene lookup returns CDR1 LNHNV and CDR2 YYDKDF (reference sequence). The CDR3 extends over 14 amino acids. The CDR3 region has the DNA TGTGCCACCAGCAGGACAGATGGGAACACTGAAGCTTTCTTT. Its translation is CATSRTDGNTEAFF.

This chain links TRBV4-2 with TRBJ2-2, with TRBD2 matching over 9 bases. The V and J ends lost 2 bases and 6 bases, in that order; junction bases with no gene match: 16. This CDR3 has 19 amino acids. CDR1 is LGHNA, CDR2 YNFKEQ, per germline. The CDR3 here is CASSQMLAGTGGLSGELFF. As DNA, the CDR3 is TGTGCCAGCAGCCAAATGCTAGCGGGGACCGGCGGTCTTTCCGGGGAGCTGTTTTTT.

This clone was picked up one time. The V call is TRBV9, the J call TRBJ2-7; 9 nucleotides line up with TRBD1. The CDR3 is 14 amino acids. V was pared by 2 bases and J by 2 bases, with 2 bases of the junction left unmatched. Germline V CDR1 and CDR2: SGDLS, YYNGEE. The CDR3 DNA sequence: TGTGCCAGCAGCGTCGGGACAGGGACCTACGAGCAGTACTTC. Its translation: CASSVGTGTYEQYF.

The rearrangement uses TRBV5-3 and TRBJ2-7; 10 nucleotides match TRBD1. Being an ORF, TRBV5-3 has a function that is uncertain. The CDR3 is 15 amino acids. With 5 bases clipped from V and 5 bases from J, the junction kept 10 bases outside the gene matches. The CDR3 DNA sequence: TGTGCCAGAAGGCCTCCGGGACAGGGGAGTAACGAGCAGTACTTC. It codes for CARRPPGQGSNEQYF.

The rearrangement links TRBV9 to TRBJ2-1; 13 nucleotides line up with TRBD2. From germline, CDR1 is SGDLS and CDR2 YYNGEE. The CDR3 spans 14 residues. The ends lost 4 bases at V and 8 bases at J; junction bases unmatched: 3. CDR3: CASSLGLAGHEQFF. The DNA for the CDR3 is TGTGCCAGCAGCCTGGGACTAGCGGGACATGAGCAGTTCTTC.

V gene TRBV4-3 combines with J gene TRBJ2-1; 10 nucleotides align to TRBD2. There are 16 residues in the CDR3. Germline V gene sequence: CDR1 LGHNA, CDR2 YSLEER. Trimming cost V 0 bases and J 7 bases; bases outside gene matches: 6. CDR3 sequence (DNA): TGCGCCAGCAGCCAAGATTCTAGCGGGAGTTGGAATGAGCAGTTCTTC. It encodes CASSQDSSGSWNEQFF.

The chain has TRBV19 and TRBJ1-1, with D possibly being TRBD1 (5 bases). Looked up from germline, CDR1 is LNHDA and CDR2 is SQIVND (reference sequence). The CDR3 runs 15 residues. With 2 bases removed from V and 5 bases from J, the gap between germline ends came to 15 bases. The CDR3 DNA is TGTGCCAGTAGTATACAGGGTATCGCGAGGACTGAAGCTTTCTTT. This translates into CASSIQGIARTEAFF.

The chain recombines TRBV7-6 with TRBJ2-3; the D is unclear. The V end was cut by 6 bases, the J end by 0 bases, with 19 bases between. Germline assignment: CDR1 SGHVS and CDR2 FNYEAQ. The CDR3 runs 17 residues. CDR3 in amino acids: CASSFSPLDMSTDTQYF. The DNA for the CDR3 is TGTGCCAGCAGTTTTTCCCCGCTAGATATGAGCACAGATACGCAGTATTTT.